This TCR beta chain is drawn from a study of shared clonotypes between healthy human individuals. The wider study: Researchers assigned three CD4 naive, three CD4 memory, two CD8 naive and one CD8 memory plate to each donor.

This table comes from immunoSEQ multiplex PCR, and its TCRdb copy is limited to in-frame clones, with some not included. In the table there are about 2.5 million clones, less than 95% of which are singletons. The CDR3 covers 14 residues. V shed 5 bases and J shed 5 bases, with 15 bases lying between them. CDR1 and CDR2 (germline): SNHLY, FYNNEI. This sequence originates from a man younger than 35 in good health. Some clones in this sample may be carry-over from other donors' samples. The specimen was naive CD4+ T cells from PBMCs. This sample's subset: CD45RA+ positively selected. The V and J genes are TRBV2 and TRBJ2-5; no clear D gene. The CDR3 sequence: CASSSGRVGETQYF. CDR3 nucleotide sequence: TGTGCCAGCAGTTCCGGTAGGGTCGGGGAGACCCAGTACTTC.